The following is a T cell receptor beta chain sequence with its context. The target antigen is unknown. The sample comes from a study of T-cell reconstitution after alpha-beta-depleted transplantation in children. Study results and limitations: Recipient T cells and thymic progenitors that survived gave rise to the high TCRbeta diversity observed at day 60 in some patients. When one year had passed after transplant, most T-cell counts and diversity came from newly produced T cells. The study reportedly traced alpha-beta T cells about two months after transplant to several hundred expanded graft clones.

The authors prepared the TCRbeta library with unique molecular identifiers. TCRdb ran MiXCR on the PCR reads and lists one entry per CDR3 protein. The profile shows about 200,000 distinct CDR3 sequences, under 8.5% of them singletons. The CDR3 is 15 amino acids. Germline lookup yields CDR1 SGHNT and CDR2 YYREEE (reference sequence). V shed 4 bases, J shed 4 bases, and the junction held 10 bases outside the gene matches. Here the sequenced sample was PBMCs, taken before TCRalphabeta/CD19-depleted stem cell transplant. The chain is built from TRBV5-4 and TRBJ2-7; 8 bases are a match to TRBD2. This receptor was obtained from a boy between 2 and 15 years old with acute lymphoblastic leukemia, due to receive a stem cell transplant. CDR3 region: CASSASGSGDYEQYF. CDR3 sequence (DNA): TGTGCCAGCAGCGCCAGCGGGAGTGGGGATTACGAGCAGTACTTC.